The 18 T cell receptor beta chains below come from one sample, sequenced in a study of blood T cell repertoires in COVID-19. Method: immunoSEQ multiplex PCR; TCRdb's copy keeps in-frame clones and lacks some. The table shows some 150,000 clones, with around 89% occurring only once. Sequenced sample: peripheral blood. The receptors stem from a woman in her thirties or forties with acute or convalescent COVID-19.

The chain combines TRBV5-1 with TRBJ1-4, with 8 bases identical to TRBD1. This CDR3 has 14 amino acids. Germline trimming cut 4 bases from V and 2 bases from J; bases unmatched to any gene: 1. In germline, CDR1 is SGHRS, CDR2 YFSETQ. The CDR3 here is CASSNRGTNEKLFF. CDR3 DNA sequence: TGCGCCAGCAGCAACAGGGGGACTAATGAAAAACTGTTTTTT.

The V and J genes are TRBV5-4 and TRBJ2-2; no clear D. The CDR3 consists of 11 residues. Per the germline V gene, CDR1 is SGHNT and CDR2 is YYREEE (reference sequence). V was clipped by 6 bases and J by 5 bases, with 5 bases between them. The CDR3 protein is CASTQTGELFF. The CDR3 DNA is TGTGCCAGCACCCAAACCGGGGAGCTGTTTTTT.

The J gene is TRBJ1-4, the V gene TRBV5-1, with 12 bases matching TRBD1. This CDR3 spans 15 amino acids. The germline CDR1 and CDR2 sequences are SGHRS and YFSETQ. With 0 bases clipped from V and 7 bases from J, the junction kept 1 base outside the gene matches. The CDR3 bases are TGCGCCAGCAGCTTGGCGGGACAGGGGGCTGAAAAACTGTTTTTT. It encodes CASSLAGQGAEKLFF.

The gene calls are TRBV9 and TRBJ2-3; tentative D call: TRBD1 (5 bases). The V gene's germline CDR1 is SGDLS and CDR2 YYNGEE. There are 13 residues in the CDR3. Trimming took off 2 bases at V and 5 bases at J, with 9 bases between the two ends. CDR3 DNA: TGTGCCAGCAGCGTGCAGGGTGGAGATACGCAGTATTTT. Translating it yields CASSVQGGDTQYF. Using reference TRBV9 and TRBJ2-3 for the parts outside the CDR3, the full variable domain is DSGVTQTPKHLITATGQRVTLRCSPRSGDLSVYWYQQSLDQGLQFLIQYYNGEERAKGNILERFSAQQFPDLHSELNLSSLELGDSALYFCASSVQGGDTQYFGPGTRLTVL.

This clone showed up just once. The V gene is TRBV3-1 (or the pseudogene TRBV3-2), the J gene TRBJ2-1; D unresolved. Trimming left V 4 bases short and J 6 bases short, with 19 bases between. The CDR3 extends over 16 amino acids. Germline V CDR1 and CDR2: LGHDT, YNNKEL (reference sequence). This chain's CDR3 is CASSRRLDPLSNEQFF. The CDR3 nucleotides are TGTGCCAGCAGCCGCCGACTCGACCCGCTGAGCAATGAGCAGTTCTTC.

V gene TRBV5-8 combines with J gene TRBJ1-4, with 11 bases identical to TRBD1. The CDR3 spans 15 residues. V dropped 2 bases and J dropped 7; count of bases not matched to a gene: 4. Germline lookup yields CDR1 SGHTS and CDR2 YDEGEE. The CDR3 region is CASSFGQGAGEKLFF. CDR3 coding DNA: TGTGCCAGCAGCTTTGGACAGGGGGCAGGTGAAAAACTGTTTTTT.

The rearrangement uses TRBV11-2 and TRBJ1-2; maybe TRBD1 (5 bases). The CDR3 covers 14 residues. The germline V gene has CDR1 SGHAT and CDR2 FQNNGV. The germline V and J ends were trimmed by 0 bases and 7 bases, with 12 bases remaining between them. The CDR3 region has the DNA TGTGCCAGCAGCTTAGATTCGGGGGTCGGTGGCTACACCTTC. This gives the protein CASSLDSGVGGYTF.

The chain has TRBV24-1 and TRBJ1-1; 8 positions match TRBD1. The CDR3 is made up of 16 amino acids. Losses at the gene ends were 10 bases for V and 5 bases for J; bases not matched to a gene: 17. Germline V gene sequence: CDR1 KGHDR, CDR2 SFDVKD. As DNA, the CDR3 is TGTGCCACGAACGACCCGGACAGGGAATATGAAACTGAAGCTTTCTTT. Protein: CATNDPDREYETEAFF.

V is TRBV29-1 and J is TRBJ2-1; 10 bases are a match to TRBD2. V shed 0 bases and J 8 bases; nucleotides not matched to a gene: 7. CDR3 length: 15 amino acids. Germline lookup yields CDR1 SQVTM and CDR2 ANQGSEA. This chain's CDR3 is CSVEDESGGADEQFF. CDR3 nucleotide sequence: TGCAGCGTTGAAGATGAGAGCGGGGGGGCAGATGAGCAGTTCTTC.

The V gene is TRBV30, the J gene TRBJ2-1, with 13 bases that match TRBD2. V gave up 2 bases and J gave up 9 bases; unmatched junction bases: 7. CDR3 length: 15 residues. In germline, CDR1 is GTSNPN, CDR2 SVGIG (reference sequence). In DNA, the CDR3 is TGTGCCTGGAGTCCCGGACTAGCGGGAGTGGGTGAGCAGTTCTTC. Translating gives CAWSPGLAGVGEQFF.

V gene TRBV28 combines with J gene TRBJ2-3, with 10 bases matching TRBD2. V lost 3 bases to trimming and J lost 4 bases; unmatched junction nucleotides: 7. The CDR3 runs 16 residues. Germline V gives CDR1 MDHEN, CDR2 SYDVKM. The CDR3 reads CASSFYSGGWADTQYF. The DNA of the CDR3 is TGTGCCAGCAGTTTTTATAGCGGGGGGTGGGCAGATACGCAGTATTTT.

This chain connects TRBV5-1 to TRBJ1-1, with TRBD1 matching 8 bases. Losses at the gene ends were 8 bases for V and 5 bases for J; bases not matched to a gene: 14. Germline V CDR1 and CDR2: SGHRS, YFSETQ. The CDR3 runs 15 residues. The CDR3 loop reads CARKSGTGGLTEAFF. As DNA, the CDR3 is TGCGCCAGAAAGTCCGGGACAGGAGGACTTACTGAAGCTTTCTTT.

Only a few counts were recorded for this clone. This chain joins TRBV4-1 and TRBJ2-1; TRBD2 agrees at 8 bases. V was clipped by 0 bases and J by 5 bases; unmatched bases: 6. Germline V gene data show CDR1 as MGHRA and CDR2 as YSYEKL. This CDR3 is 16 amino acids long. The CDR3 bases are TGCGCCAGCAGCCAAGATAGAAGCGGGAGCCACAATGAGCAGTTCTTC. Its protein is CASSQDRSGSHNEQFF.

In DNA form, the CDR3 reads TGTGCCAGTAAAACAGGGTCCGATGAAAAACTGTTTTTT. Translating it yields CASKTGSDEKLFF. The V gene is TRBV19, the J gene TRBJ1-4, with D possibly being TRBD1 (6 bases). CDR1 is LNHDA and CDR2 is SQIVND in the germline V gene (reference sequence). The length of the CDR3 is 13 residues. Between the trimmed V and J ends, which lost 7 bases and 6 bases, there was a span of 12 bases.

The chain recombines TRBV10-3 with TRBJ2-2; 7 nucleotides agree with TRBD1. Per germline, CDR1 ENHRY and CDR2 SYGVKD. Trimming cost V 9 bases and J 4 bases; bases outside gene matches: 8. The CDR3 has 14 residues. The CDR3 loop reads CAMGQQEGTGELFF. For the CDR3, the DNA is TGTGCCATGGGACAGCAAGAGGGCACCGGGGAGCTGTTTTTT.

V and J are TRBV6-1 and TRBJ2-2; tentative D call: TRBD1 (5 bases). V shed 1 base and J shed 6 bases, with 12 bases lying between them. The CDR3 runs to 15 residues. Germline V gene data show CDR1 as MNHNS and CDR2 as SASEGT. The CDR3 sequence: CASSEGGRASGELFF. The CDR3 DNA follows: TGTGCCAGCAGTGAAGGGGGCAGGGCTTCCGGGGAGCTGTTTTTT.

The chain uses TRBV6-6 and TRBJ1-2, with 8 bases fitting TRBD1. Germline loops: CDR1 MNHNY, CDR2 SVGAGI (reference sequence). With 6 bases clipped from V and 0 bases from J, the junction kept 6 bases outside the gene matches. This CDR3 has 15 residues. The CDR3 reads CASSNRGRANYGYTF. The CDR3, as DNA: TGTGCCAGCAGCAACAGGGGGAGAGCTAACTATGGCTACACCTTC.

This chain uses TRBV27 with TRBJ2-7; 7 positions match TRBD2. The CDR3 has 17 amino acids. The ends lost 6 bases at V and 1 base at J; junction bases unmatched: 15. Germline CDR1 MNHEY, CDR2 SMNVEV (reference sequence). CDR3 in DNA: TGTGCCAGCAGACGAATAGGGGAGGGGACGAAGTCCTACGAGCAGTACTTC. Translation: CASRRIGEGTKSYEQYF.